The T cell receptor (beta chain) described here comes from a study of cytomegalovirus exposure and HLA in healthy donors. This clone appeared a single time. CDR1 is SNHLY, CDR2 FYNNEI, per germline. V was trimmed by 11 bases and J by 0 bases, leaving 13 bases between them. The CDR3 has 14 residues. Libraries were prepared by immunoSEQ multiplex PCR; TCRdb keeps only in-frame clonotypes and omits some of them. Here the sample spans about 63,000 clones, 70% to 90% being singletons. The TCR sequence derives from a woman under 30 in good health and CMV-seronegative. Sequencing was performed on PBMCs. The chain employs TRBV2 and TRBJ2-2; a possible D gene is TRBD1 (6 bases). In DNA, the CDR3 is TGTGCCGGAAAGGGGGACGCGAACACCGGGGAGCTGTTTTTT. It translates to CAGKGDANTGELFF.